The source of this T cell receptor beta chain is a study of blood T cell repertoires in COVID-19. Overall study: T cells, B-cell-depleted T cells, or PBMCs provided the cDNA or gDNA that served as material.

V lost 7 bases and J lost 1; bases outside the gene matches: 7. The CDR3 runs to 15 residues. Germline V lookup: CDR1 SGHNT, CDR2 YYREEE (reference sequence). Sequencing used immunoSEQ multiplex PCR; TCRdb keeps in-frame clones, though not all of them. The top ten hold roughly 1.7% of the sample, which has about 100,000 clones, 75% to 90% seen once. Sequencing used peripheral blood. The rearrangement links TRBV5-4 to TRBJ2-2; 7 bases align to TRBD1. This clonotype was obtained from a man older than 75 with acute or convalescent COVID-19. The CDR3 region has the DNA TGTGCCAGCTATACCGGACAGGAGAACACCGGGGAGCTGTTTTTT. Translation: CASYTGQENTGELFF.